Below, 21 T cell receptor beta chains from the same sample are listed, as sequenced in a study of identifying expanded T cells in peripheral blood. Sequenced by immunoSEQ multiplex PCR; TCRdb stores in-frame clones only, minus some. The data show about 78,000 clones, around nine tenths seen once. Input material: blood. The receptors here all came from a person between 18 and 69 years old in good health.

DNA for the CDR3: TGTGCCAGCAGCTTAGTTGCTGGGGTAGGCACTGAAGCTTTCTTT. Encoded protein: CASSLVAGVGTEAFF. The chain has TRBV7-2 and TRBJ1-1; D not certain. The germline CDR1 and CDR2 sequences are SGHTA and FQGNSA. The CDR3 loop spans 15 amino acids. The germline V and J ends were trimmed by 1 base and 4 bases, with 13 bases remaining between them.

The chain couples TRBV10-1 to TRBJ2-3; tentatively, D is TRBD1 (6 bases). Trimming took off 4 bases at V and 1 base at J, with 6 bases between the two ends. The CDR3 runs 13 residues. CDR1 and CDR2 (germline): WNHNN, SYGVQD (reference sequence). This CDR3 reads CASSGTGTDTQYF. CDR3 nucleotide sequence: TGCGCCAGCAGTGGGACAGGCACAGATACGCAGTATTTT.

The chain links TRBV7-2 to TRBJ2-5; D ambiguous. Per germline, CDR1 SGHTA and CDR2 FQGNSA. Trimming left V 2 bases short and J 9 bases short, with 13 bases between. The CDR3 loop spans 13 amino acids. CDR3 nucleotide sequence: TGTGCCAGCAGCTTAAAGGGTGTAAGGGCCCAGTACTTC. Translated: CASSLKGVRAQYF.

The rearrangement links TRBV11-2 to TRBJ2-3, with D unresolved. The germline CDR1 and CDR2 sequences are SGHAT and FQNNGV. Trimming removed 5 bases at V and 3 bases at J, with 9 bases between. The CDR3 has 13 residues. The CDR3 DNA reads TGTGCCAGCAGCATCCCAGGAACAGATACGCAGTATTTT. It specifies CASSIPGTDTQYF.

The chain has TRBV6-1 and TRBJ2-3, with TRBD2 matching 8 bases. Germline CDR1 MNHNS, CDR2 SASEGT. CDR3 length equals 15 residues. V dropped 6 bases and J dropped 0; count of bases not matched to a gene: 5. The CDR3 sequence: CASRGTSGSTDTQYF. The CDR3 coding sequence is TGTGCCAGCAGGGGTACTAGCGGCAGCACAGATACGCAGTATTTT.

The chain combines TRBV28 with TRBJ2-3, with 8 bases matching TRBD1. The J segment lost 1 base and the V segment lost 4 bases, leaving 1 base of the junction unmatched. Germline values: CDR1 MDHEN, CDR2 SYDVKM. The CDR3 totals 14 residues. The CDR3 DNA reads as TGTGCCAGCAGTTCGGACAGGGGCACAGATACGCAGTATTTT. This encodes CASSSDRGTDTQYF. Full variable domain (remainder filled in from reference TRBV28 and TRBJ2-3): DVKVTQSSRYLVKRTGEKVFLECVQDMDHENMFWYRQDPGLGLRLIYFSYDVKMKEKGDIPEGYSVSREKKERFSLILESASTNQTSMYLCASSSDRGTDTQYFGPGTRLTVL.

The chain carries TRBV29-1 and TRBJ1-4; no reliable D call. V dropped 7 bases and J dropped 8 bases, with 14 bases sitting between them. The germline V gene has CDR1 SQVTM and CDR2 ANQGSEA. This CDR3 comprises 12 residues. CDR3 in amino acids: CSGRTNGEKLFF. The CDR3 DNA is TGCAGCGGCAGGACTAACGGGGAAAAACTGTTTTTT.

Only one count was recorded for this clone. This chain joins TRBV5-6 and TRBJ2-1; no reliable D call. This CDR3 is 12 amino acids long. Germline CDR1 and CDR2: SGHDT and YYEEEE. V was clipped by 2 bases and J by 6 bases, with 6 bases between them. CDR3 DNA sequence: TGTGCCAGCAGCTTCGGAAGCAATGAGCAGTTCTTC. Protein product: CASSFGSNEQFF. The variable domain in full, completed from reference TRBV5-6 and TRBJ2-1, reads DAGVTQSPTHLIKTRGQQVTLRCSPKSGHDTVSWYQQALGQGPQFIFQYYEEEERQRGNFPDRFSGHQFPNYSSELNVNALLLGDSALYLCASSFGSNEQFFGPGTRLTVL.

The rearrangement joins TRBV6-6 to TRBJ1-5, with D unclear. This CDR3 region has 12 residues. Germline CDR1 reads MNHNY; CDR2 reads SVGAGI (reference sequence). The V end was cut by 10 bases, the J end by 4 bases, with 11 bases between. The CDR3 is CATQDVNQPQHF. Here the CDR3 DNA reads TGTGCCACTCAAGACGTGAATCAGCCCCAGCATTTT.

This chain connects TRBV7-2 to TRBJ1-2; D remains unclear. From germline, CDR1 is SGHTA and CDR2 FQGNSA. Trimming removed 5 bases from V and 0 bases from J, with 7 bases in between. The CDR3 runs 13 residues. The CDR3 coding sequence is TGTGCCAGCAGCCCTCTAACTAACTATGGCTACACCTTC. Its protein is CASSPLTNYGYTF.

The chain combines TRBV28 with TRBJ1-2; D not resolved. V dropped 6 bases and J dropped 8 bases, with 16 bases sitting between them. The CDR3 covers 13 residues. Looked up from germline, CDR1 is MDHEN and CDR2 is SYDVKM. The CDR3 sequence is CASSLTWASGYTF. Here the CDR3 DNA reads TGTGCCAGCAGCCTAACCTGGGCGTCGGGCTACACCTTC.

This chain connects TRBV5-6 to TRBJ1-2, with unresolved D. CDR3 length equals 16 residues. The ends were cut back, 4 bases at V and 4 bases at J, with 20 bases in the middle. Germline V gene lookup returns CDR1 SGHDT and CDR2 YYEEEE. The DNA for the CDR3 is TGTGCCAGCAGCCCCGTGGGAAGATCAGGTTTCTATGGCTACACCTTC. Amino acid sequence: CASSPVGRSGFYGYTF.

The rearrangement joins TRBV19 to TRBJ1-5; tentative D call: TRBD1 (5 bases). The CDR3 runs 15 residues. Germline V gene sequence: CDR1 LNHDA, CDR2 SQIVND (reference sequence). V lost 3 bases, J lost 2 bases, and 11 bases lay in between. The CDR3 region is CASSIYRIGNQPQHF. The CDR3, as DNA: TGTGCCAGTAGTATCTACAGGATCGGCAATCAGCCCCAGCATTTT.

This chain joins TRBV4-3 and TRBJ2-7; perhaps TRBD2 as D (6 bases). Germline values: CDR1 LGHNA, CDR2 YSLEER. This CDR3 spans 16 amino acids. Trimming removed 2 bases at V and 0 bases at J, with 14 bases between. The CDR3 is CASSQFETSASYEQYF. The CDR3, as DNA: TGCGCCAGCAGCCAATTTGAGACTAGTGCCTCCTACGAGCAGTACTTC.

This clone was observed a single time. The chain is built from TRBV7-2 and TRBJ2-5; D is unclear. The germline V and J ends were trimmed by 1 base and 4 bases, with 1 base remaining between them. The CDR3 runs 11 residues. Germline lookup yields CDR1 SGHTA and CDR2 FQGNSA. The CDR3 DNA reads TGTGCCAGCAGCTTAGTAGAGACCCAGTACTTC. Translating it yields CASSLVETQYF.

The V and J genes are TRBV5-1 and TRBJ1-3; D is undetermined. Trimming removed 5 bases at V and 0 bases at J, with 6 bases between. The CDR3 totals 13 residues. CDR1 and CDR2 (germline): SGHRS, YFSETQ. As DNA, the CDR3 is TGCGCCAGCAGTCTGGCCTCTGGAAACACCATATATTTT. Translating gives CASSLASGNTIYF.

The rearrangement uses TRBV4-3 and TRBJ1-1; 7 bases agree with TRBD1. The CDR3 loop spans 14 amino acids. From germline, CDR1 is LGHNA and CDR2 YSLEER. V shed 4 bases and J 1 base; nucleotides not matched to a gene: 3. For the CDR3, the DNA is TGCGCCAGCAGCCCGACAGGGACGAACACTGAAGCTTTCTTT. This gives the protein CASSPTGTNTEAFF.

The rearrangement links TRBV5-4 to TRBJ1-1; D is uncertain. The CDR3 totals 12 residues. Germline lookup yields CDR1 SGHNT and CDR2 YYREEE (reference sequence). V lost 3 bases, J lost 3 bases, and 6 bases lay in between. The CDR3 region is CASSSGDTEAFF. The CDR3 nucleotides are TGTGCCAGCAGCTCCGGGGACACTGAAGCTTTCTTT.

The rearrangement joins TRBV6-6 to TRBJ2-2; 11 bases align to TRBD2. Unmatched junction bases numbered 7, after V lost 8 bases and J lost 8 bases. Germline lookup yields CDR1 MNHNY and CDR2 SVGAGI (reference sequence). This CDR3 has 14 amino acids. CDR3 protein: CASRLAGTRGELFF. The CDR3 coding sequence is TGTGCCAGCCGACTAGCGGGGACTCGAGGGGAGCTGTTTTTT.

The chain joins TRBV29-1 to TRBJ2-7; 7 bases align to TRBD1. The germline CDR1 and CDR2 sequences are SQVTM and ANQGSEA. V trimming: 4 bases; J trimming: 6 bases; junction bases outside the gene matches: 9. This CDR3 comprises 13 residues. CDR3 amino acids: CSVGSGQTFEQYF. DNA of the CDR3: TGCAGCGTTGGATCGGGACAGACTTTCGAGCAGTACTTC.

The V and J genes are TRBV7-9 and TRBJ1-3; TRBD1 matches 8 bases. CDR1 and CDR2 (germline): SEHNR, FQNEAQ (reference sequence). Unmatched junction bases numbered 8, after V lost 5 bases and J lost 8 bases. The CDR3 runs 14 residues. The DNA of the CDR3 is TGTGCCAGCAGCCGTCAGGGGGCCGCGGACACCATATATTTT. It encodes CASSRQGAADTIYF.